These 10 T cell receptor beta chains were all obtained from the same sample, sequenced in a study of blood T cell repertoires in COVID-19. Sequencing used immunoSEQ multiplex PCR; TCRdb keeps in-frame clones, though not all of them. This table has some 120,000 clones, 85% to 90% appearing once. Sequencing input: peripheral blood. Receptor source: a human donor in a cohort sampled during active COVID-19.

The chain links TRBV2 to TRBJ1-1; 10 nucleotides agree with TRBD1. After removal of 0 bases from V and 5 bases from J, the junction contained 15 bases not matched to a gene. Germline CDR1 reads SNHLY; CDR2 reads FYNNEI. CDR3 length equals 19 residues. The DNA of the CDR3 is TGTGCCAGCAGTGAAGCGCCCCCCCGGAGACAGGGGGCGCTGACTGAAGCTTTCTTT. It translates to CASSEAPPRRQGALTEAFF.

The chain employs TRBV7-8 and TRBJ2-1; D possibly corresponds to TRBD2 (6 bases). Trimming removed 5 bases from V and 8 bases from J, with 19 bases in between. This CDR3 has 15 residues. Germline CDR1 SGHVS, CDR2 FQNEAQ. The CDR3 here is CASSPVSGGGDEQFF. The CDR3 DNA reads as TGTGCCAGCAGCCCCGTTTCCGGTGGAGGGGATGAGCAGTTCTTC. The full variable domain, with the rest looked up from reference TRBV7-8 and TRBJ2-1, is GAGVSQSPRYKVAKRGQDVALRCDPISGHVSLFWYQQALGQGPEFLTYFQNEAQLDKSGLPSDRFFAERPEGSVSTLKIQRTQQEDSAVYLCASSPVSGGGDEQFFGPGTRLTVL.

The chain employs TRBV18 and TRBJ2-3, with D possibly matching TRBD2 (6 bases). CDR3 length: 11 residues. The germline V gene encodes CDR1 KGHSH and CDR2 LQKENI. V was trimmed by 3 bases and J by 9 bases, leaving 7 bases between them. CDR3 sequence reads: CASSPEGTQYF. DNA of the CDR3: TGTGCCAGCTCACCGGAGGGGACGCAGTATTTT. Drawing the rest from reference TRBV18 and TRBJ2-3, the complete variable domain is NAGVMQNPRHLVRRRGQEARLRCSPMKGHSHVYWYRQLPEEGLKFMVYLQKENIIDESGMPKERFSAEFPKEGPSILRIQQVVRGDSAAYFCASSPEGTQYFGPGTRLTVL.

The J gene is TRBJ2-1, the V gene TRBV11-2, with TRBD2 matching 15 bases. Germline V gene data show CDR1 as SGHAT and CDR2 as FQNNGV. This CDR3 contains 16 residues. After removal of 5 bases from V and 10 bases from J, the junction contained 9 bases not matched to a gene. This CDR3 is CASSPPGLAGGGEQFF. The CDR3 nucleotides read TGTGCCAGCAGCCCGCCAGGACTAGCGGGAGGGGGAGAGCAGTTCTTC.

The chain joins TRBV7-8 to TRBJ2-7, with 7 bases fitting TRBD1. Germline V gene lookup returns CDR1 SGHVS and CDR2 FQNEAQ. The CDR3 loop spans 15 amino acids. The V gene end was trimmed by 3 bases and the J gene end by 6 bases; junction bases not matched to a gene: 11. The CDR3 region is CASSLGAGRGLEQYV. CDR3 bases: TGTGCCAGCAGCTTGGGGGCAGGAAGGGGGCTCGAGCAGTACGTC.

This chain links TRBV7-6 with TRBJ2-1; 16 bases agree with TRBD2. Germline values: CDR1 SGHVS, CDR2 FNYEAQ. The J segment lost 9 bases and the V segment lost 5 bases, leaving 10 bases of the junction unmatched. The CDR3 is made up of 17 amino acids. CDR3 loop: CASSRIIGTSGGAEQFF. In nucleotides, the CDR3 is TGTGCCAGCAGCCGTATAATAGGGACTAGCGGGGGGGCTGAGCAGTTCTTC. The entire variable domain, with the rest obtained from reference TRBV7-6 and TRBJ2-1, is as follows: GAGVSQSPRYKVTKRGQDVALRCDPISGHVSLYWYRQALGQGPEFLTYFNYEAQQDKSGLPNDRFSAERPEGSISTLTIQRTEQRDSAMYRCASSRIIGTSGGAEQFFGPGTRLTVL.

The chain uses TRBV12-3 or TRBV12-4 and TRBJ1-2; D unclear. CDR3 length: 13 amino acids. Trimming stripped 1 base from V and 8 bases from J, with 11 bases between. The CDR3 spells CASSLVENRGYTF. The CDR3 DNA is TGTGCCAGCAGTTTAGTCGAGAACCGGGGCTACACCTTC.

The chain joins TRBV30 to TRBJ2-1; TRBD1 matches 8 bases. CDR1 is GTSNPN and CDR2 is SVGIG in the germline V gene (reference sequence). J was trimmed by 3 bases and V by 7 bases; bases with no gene match: 8. The CDR3 loop spans 14 amino acids. CDR3 bases: TGTGCCTCGGATAGGACAGGGAGCTACAATGAGCAGTTCTTC. Translation: CASDRTGSYNEQFF.

This clone was recorded at least ten times. This sequence joins TRBV29-1 and TRBJ1-3; D may be TRBD1 (6 bases). The germline V gene has CDR1 SQVTM and CDR2 ANQGSEA. Trimming cost V 2 bases and J 4 bases, with 12 bases left between them. This CDR3 is built from 14 residues. CDR3 region: CSVESTGTGNTIYF. The CDR3 region has the DNA TGCAGCGTTGAAAGTACAGGGACAGGAAACACCATATATTTT.

The chain combines TRBV11-3 with TRBJ2-1; TRBD2 matches 9 bases. Germline V lookup: CDR1 SGHNT, CDR2 YENEEA. The CDR3 is 13 residues long. V dropped 5 bases and J dropped 6; count of bases not matched to a gene: 2. CDR3 sequence: CASSLSGSNEQFF. The CDR3 nucleotides read TGTGCCAGCAGCCTTAGCGGGAGCAATGAGCAGTTCTTC.